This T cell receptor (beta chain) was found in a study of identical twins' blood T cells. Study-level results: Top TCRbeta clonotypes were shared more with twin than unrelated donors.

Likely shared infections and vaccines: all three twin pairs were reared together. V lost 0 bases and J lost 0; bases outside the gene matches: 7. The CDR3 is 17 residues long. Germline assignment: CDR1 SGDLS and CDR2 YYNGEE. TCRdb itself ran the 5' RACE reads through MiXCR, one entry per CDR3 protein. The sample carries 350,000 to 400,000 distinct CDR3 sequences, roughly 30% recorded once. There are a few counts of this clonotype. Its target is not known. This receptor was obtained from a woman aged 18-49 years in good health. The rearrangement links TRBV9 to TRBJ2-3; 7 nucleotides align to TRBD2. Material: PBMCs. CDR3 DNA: TGTGCCAGCAGCGTAGTGGGGACTACAACTAGCACAGATACGCAGTATTTT. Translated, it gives CASSVVGTTTSTDTQYF.